A selection of T cell receptor beta chains follows, all from one sample in a study of shared clonotypes between healthy human individuals. Produced via immunoSEQ multiplex PCR; TCRdb's table is partial and in-frame only. Found here are 950,000 to 1,100,000 clones, about 75% of them singletons; the top ten hold around 1.5%. Sequenced material: memory CD4+ T cells sorted from blood. These receptors originate from a man between 18 and 29 years old in good health. Each CDR3 is given with its conserved first and last residue. D genes are given only for firm matches. Where a row states a size, it is once, few, many or the class of an expanded clone; other rows omit it.

abundance,v_gene,j_gene,len,d_gene,CDR3aa,CDR3nt
NA,TRBV5-1,TRBJ1-5,16,NA,CASSLGPTGGGQPQHF,TGCGCCAGCAGCTTGGGGCCGACAGGCGGGGGTCAGCCCCAGCATTTT
NA,TRBV9,TRBJ2-1,13,NA,CASSVDGYNEQFF,TGTGCCAGCAGCGTAGACGGGTACAATGAGCAGTTCTTC
NA,TRBV18,TRBJ2-1,15,NA,CASSPPQGSYNEQFF,TGTGCCAGCTCACCACCCCAGGGGAGCTACAATGAGCAGTTCTTC
NA,TRBV2,TRBJ2-7,14,NA,CASSEEVKSYEQYF,TGTGCCAGCAGTGAGGAAGTTAAATCCTACGAGCAGTACTTC
NA,TRBV6-1,TRBJ2-1,16,TRBD2,CASSEGGGRARNEQFF,TGTGCCAGCAGTGAAGGCGGCGGGAGGGCCCGGAATGAGCAGTTCTTC
NA,TRBV9,TRBJ2-2,15,TRBD1,CASSVEDRGIGELFF,TGTGCCAGCAGCGTCGAGGACAGGGGTATCGGGGAGCTGTTTTTT
NA,TRBV28,TRBJ2-3,14,NA,CASGTPLPPDTQYF,TGTGCCAGTGGGACACCTCTACCCCCAGATACGCAGTATTTT
few,TRBV25-1,TRBJ1-2,16,NA,CASSESGAGRHYGYTF,TGTGCCAGCAGTGAATCTGGAGCAGGAAGACACTATGGCTACACCTTC
few,TRBV11-2,TRBJ2-5,13,NA,CASSPILRETQYF,TGTGCCAGCAGCCCTATTTTGAGAGAGACCCAGTACTTC
NA,TRBV7-2,TRBJ2-3,15,NA,CASSPSSGGGNTQYF,TGTGCCAGCAGCCCAAGTAGCGGAGGGGGAAATACGCAGTATTTT
few,TRBV6-1,TRBJ1-5,14,NA,CASRVTGGNQPQHF,TGTGCCAGCAGGGTGACAGGTGGCAATCAGCCCCAGCATTTT
NA,TRBV2,TRBJ1-4,14,TRBD1,CASSPQGAGEKLFF,TGTGCCAGCAGTCCACAGGGGGCGGGTGAAAAACTGTTTTTT
NA,TRBV5-4,TRBJ1-2,13,NA,CASSQTVLYGYTF,TGTGCCAGCAGCCAGACAGTACTCTATGGCTACACCTTC
NA,TRBV9,TRBJ2-2,14,NA,CASSVDSFDGELFF,TGTGCCAGCAGTGTGGATTCTTTTGACGGGGAGCTGTTTTTT
NA,TRBV28,TRBJ1-2,15,TRBD1,CASSPPDRGQYGYTF,TGTGCCAGCAGTCCCCCGGACAGGGGGCAGTATGGCTACACCTTC
NA,TRBV7-3,TRBJ2-1,17,TRBD1,CASSRDDRGLMYNEQFF,TGTGCCAGCAGCCGAGATGACAGGGGTCTAATGTACAATGAGCAGTTCTTC
NA,TRBV7-2,TRBJ2-1,17,TRBD2,CASSLGPGGSSYNEQFF,TGTGCCAGCAGCTTAGGCCCGGGGGGGAGCTCCTACAATGAGCAGTTCTTC
NA,TRBV7-9,TRBJ1-1,14,NA,CASSFRQGGAEAFF,TGTGCCAGCAGCTTCAGGCAGGGTGGGGCTGAAGCTTTCTTT
once,TRBV6-5,TRBJ2-2,15,NA,CASSYSNTNTGELFF,TGTGCCAGCAGTTACTCCAATACGAACACCGGGGAGCTGTTTTTT
NA,TRBV6-5,TRBJ2-7,13,TRBD1,CASRGQVTYEQYF,TGTGCCAGCCGTGGACAGGTAACCTACGAGCAGTACTTC
NA,TRBV28,TRBJ1-2,14,TRBD1,CASTTPDRVRGYTF,TGTGCCAGCACCACCCCCGACAGGGTACGGGGCTACACCTTC
NA,TRBV5-1,TRBJ2-2,15,NA,CASSSQDRNTGELFF,TGCGCCAGCAGCTCCCAAGACAGGAACACCGGGGAGCTGTTTTTT
NA,TRBV27,TRBJ2-7,11,NA,CASSGFHEQYF,TGTGCCAGCAGCGGATTTCACGAGCAGTACTTC
many,TRBV6-1,TRBJ2-5,16,TRBD1,CASSGAGTGGRETQYF,TGTGCCAGCAGTGGGGCCGGGACAGGTGGAAGAGAGACCCAGTACTTC
NA,TRBV10-3,TRBJ1-2,12,NA,CAISESTGFSTF,TGTGCCATCAGTGAGTCGACGGGGTTTAGCACCTTC
NA,TRBV5-5,TRBJ2-7,15,NA,CASSFPGRGEYEQYF,TGTGCCAGCAGCTTCCCGGGCAGGGGGGAGTACGAGCAGTACTTC
once,TRBV30,TRBJ2-7,13,TRBD1,CASSLGQGYEQYF,TGTGCCAGTAGCCTAGGACAGGGATACGAGCAGTACTTC
NA,TRBV5-1,TRBJ2-7,15,TRBD1,CASSLGGTGTYEQYF,TGCGCCAGCAGCCTGGGCGGGACAGGGACCTACGAGCAGTACTTC
few,TRBV7-2,TRBJ2-7,12,NA,CASSPVATKQYF,TGTGCCAGCAGCCCCGTCGCTACGAAGCAGTACTTC
NA,TRBV28,TRBJ1-5,13,NA,CASSLVGNQPQHF,TGTGCCAGCAGTTTAGTGGGAAATCAGCCCCAGCATTTT
NA,TRBV19,TRBJ2-5,13,TRBD1,CASSRTGKETQYF,TGTGCCAGTAGCAGGACAGGTAAAGAGACCCAGTACTTC
NA,TRBV29-1,TRBJ2-4,15,TRBD1,CSVDGTGAAKNIQYF,TGCAGCGTTGACGGGACAGGGGCGGCCAAAAACATTCAGTACTTC
NA,TRBV5-5,TRBJ1-1,13,NA,CASSKWGKTEAFF,TGTGCCAGCAGTAAATGGGGTAAGACTGAAGCTTTCTTT
NA,TRBV2,TRBJ1-1,15,NA,CASRQKQVKNTEAFF,TGTGCCAGCAGGCAAAAACAGGTTAAGAACACTGAAGCTTTCTTT
NA,TRBV11-1,TRBJ2-3,12,NA,CASSLGRYTQYF,TGTGCCAGCAGCCTAGGCAGATATACGCAGTATTTT
NA,TRBV6-1,TRBJ1-1,14,NA,CASSVKRGSTEAFF,TGTGCCAGCAGTGTGAAGCGGGGGAGCACTGAAGCTTTCTTT
once,TRBV6-5,TRBJ1-4,13,NA,CASSYSIREKLFF,TGTGCCAGCAGTTACTCGATCAGGGAAAAACTGTTTTTT
once,TRBV12-5,TRBJ2-2,17,TRBD2,CASGSGLAGGPTGELFF,TGTGCTAGTGGGTCGGGACTAGCGGGAGGGCCGACCGGGGAGCTGTTTTTT
many,TRBV27,TRBJ2-1,15,TRBD1,CASSLLFTGGNEQFF,TGTGCCAGCAGTTTGTTGTTCACAGGGGGCAATGAGCAGTTCTTC
few,TRBV9,TRBJ1-1,14,NA,CASSVEGKGTEAFF,TGTGCCAGCAGCGTTGAGGGGAAGGGTACTGAAGCTTTCTTT
NA,TRBV13,TRBJ2-7,16,TRBD1,CASSRYRDRGLYEQYF,TGTGCCAGCAGCCGATACCGGGACAGGGGGCTGTACGAGCAGTACTTC